There are a few counts of the clone carrying this T cell receptor beta chain. The CDR3 contains 17 residues. After removal of 8 bases from V and 4 bases from J, the junction contained 12 bases not matched to a gene. Germline V gene data show CDR1 as SNHLY and CDR2 as FYNNEI. This record belongs to a study of blood T cell repertoires in COVID-19. Study background: Acute-phase and convalescent COVID-19 samples originated in the United States, Italy and Spain. In each case, the material was cDNA or gDNA derived from T cells, B-cell-depleted T cells, or PBMCs.

As handled by the study authors: Using reference gene primer amplification, nucleated cell counts were estimated. Assay used: immunoSEQ multiplex PCR; TCRdb lists only in-frame clones, some missing. V, J and clone size reflect that table, while D and trimming were determined from the DNA. In the table there are about 280,000 clones, 75% to 90% of which are singletons. Sequences were obtained from peripheral blood. The receptor comes from a woman in her 70s with COVID-19, enrolled during active disease. The J gene is TRBJ2-6, the V gene TRBV2, with TRBD1 identical over 9 bases. The CDR3 loop reads CASVRDREVAGANVLTF. Here the CDR3 DNA reads TGTGCCAGCGTAAGGGACAGGGAAGTTGCAGGGGCCAACGTCCTGACTTTC.